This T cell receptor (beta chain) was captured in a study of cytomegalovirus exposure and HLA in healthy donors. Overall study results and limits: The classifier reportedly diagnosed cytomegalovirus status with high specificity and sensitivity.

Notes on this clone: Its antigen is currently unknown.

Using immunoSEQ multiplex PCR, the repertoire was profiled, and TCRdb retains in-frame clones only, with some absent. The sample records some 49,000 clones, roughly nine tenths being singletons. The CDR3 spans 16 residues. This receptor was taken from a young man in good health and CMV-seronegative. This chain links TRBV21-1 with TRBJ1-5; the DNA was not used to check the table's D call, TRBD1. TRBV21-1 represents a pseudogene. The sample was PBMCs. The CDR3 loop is CASNRTRQYSNQPQHF. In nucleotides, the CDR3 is TGTGCCAGCAACAGAACCAGACAGTATAGCAATCAGCCCCAGCATTTT.